This is a list of T cell receptor beta chains from one sample in a study of blood T cell repertoires in COVID-19. Profiling relied on immunoSEQ multiplex PCR, and the TCRdb table lists in-frame clones only, not all of them. The table includes approximately 35,000 clones, about 90% detected once. The sample was peripheral blood. Receptors originate from a woman between 65 and 79 years old with active COVID-19. The CDR3 runs from the conserved cysteine through the conserved F or W. The order of the fields is D gene, J gene, V gene, clone size, CDR3 protein, CDR3 DNA. A D gene is named only where the DNA matches it firmly. The size of a clone is reported for some rows only, either as once, few or many, or as a class for expanded clones.

d_gene: -; j_gene: TRBJ2-2; v_gene: TRBV28; abundance: -; CDR3aa: CASSLGQGMTGELFF; CDR3nt: TGTGCCAGCAGTTTGGGGCAGGGGATGACCGGGGAGCTGTTTTTT
d_gene: -; j_gene: TRBJ1-2; v_gene: TRBV7-3; abundance: -; CDR3aa: CASSLTPGDGYTF; CDR3nt: TGTGCCAGCAGCTTAACTCCAGGGGATGGCTACACCTTC
d_gene: TRBD1; j_gene: TRBJ1-2; v_gene: TRBV14; abundance: -; CDR3aa: CASSQTGTGVHGYTF; CDR3nt: TGTGCCAGCAGCCAAACAGGCACAGGGGTGCATGGCTACACCTTC
d_gene: TRBD1; j_gene: TRBJ1-3; v_gene: TRBV2; abundance: -; CDR3aa: CASSRDSSGNTIYF; CDR3nt: TGTGCCAGCAGCCGGGACAGCTCTGGAAACACCATATATTTT
d_gene: -; j_gene: TRBJ2-1; v_gene: TRBV7-7; abundance: -; CDR3aa: CASSLGTGKANEQFF; CDR3nt: TGTGCCAGCAGCTTAGGGACCGGGAAGGCAAATGAGCAGTTCTTC
d_gene: -; j_gene: TRBJ2-7; v_gene: TRBV28; abundance: once; CDR3aa: CASSFNDWRDVGYEQYF; CDR3nt: TGTGCCAGCAGTTTCAACGACTGGCGGGATGTTGGGTACGAGCAGTACTTC
d_gene: -; j_gene: TRBJ2-1; v_gene: TRBV6-2/TRBV6-3; abundance: -; CDR3aa: CASSYRFGWYTYNEQFF; CDR3nt: TGTGCCAGCAGTTACCGCTTTGGCTGGTACACCTACAATGAGCAGTTCTTC
d_gene: TRBD1; j_gene: TRBJ2-3; v_gene: TRBV6-5; abundance: -; CDR3aa: CASSYSAGGSLDTQYF; CDR3nt: TGTGCCAGCAGTTACTCGGCAGGGGGCTCCCTAGATACGCAGTATTTT
d_gene: TRBD1; j_gene: TRBJ1-1; v_gene: TRBV11-2; abundance: -; CDR3aa: CASSSWTGSNTEAFF; CDR3nt: TGTGCCAGCAGCTCCTGGACAGGGTCGAACACTGAAGCTTTCTTT
d_gene: -; j_gene: TRBJ1-1; v_gene: TRBV3-1/TRBV3-2; abundance: -; CDR3aa: CASSQEIRSEAFF; CDR3nt: TGTGCCAGCAGCCAAGAAATCAGGTCTGAAGCTTTCTTT
d_gene: -; j_gene: TRBJ2-1; v_gene: TRBV2; abundance: -; CDR3aa: CASWAGTYNEQFF; CDR3nt: TGTGCCAGTTGGGCGGGGACCTACAATGAGCAGTTCTTC
d_gene: -; j_gene: TRBJ2-2; v_gene: TRBV24-1; abundance: -; CDR3aa: CATGGGVGMNTGELFF; CDR3nt: TGTGCCACCGGAGGGGGCGTTGGGATGAACACCGGGGAGCTGTTTTTT
d_gene: TRBD2; j_gene: TRBJ2-3; v_gene: TRBV19; abundance: -; CDR3aa: CASSSGLVDTQYF; CDR3nt: TGTGCCAGTAGTTCGGGACTAGTGGATACGCAGTATTTT
d_gene: -; j_gene: TRBJ2-2; v_gene: TRBV5-1; abundance: -; CDR3aa: CASSVRADNTGELFF; CDR3nt: TGCGCCAGCAGCGTACGAGCCGATAACACCGGGGAGCTGTTTTTT
d_gene: -; j_gene: TRBJ2-7; v_gene: TRBV6-6; abundance: -; CDR3aa: CASSYDRFYEQYF; CDR3nt: TGTGCCAGCAGTTACGACAGATTCTACGAGCAGTACTTC
d_gene: -; j_gene: TRBJ2-4; v_gene: TRBV4-3; abundance: -; CDR3aa: CASSQVHATGGKNIQYF; CDR3nt: TGCGCCAGCAGCCAAGTTCATGCAACGGGTGGCAAAAACATTCAGTACTTC
d_gene: -; j_gene: TRBJ1-1; v_gene: TRBV6-2/TRBV6-3; abundance: -; CDR3aa: CASSRGLLRTEAFF; CDR3nt: TGTGCCAGCAGTCGGGGACTTCTTCGGACTGAAGCTTTCTTT
d_gene: TRBD1; j_gene: TRBJ1-6; v_gene: TRBV2; abundance: -; CDR3aa: CASSGQDSPLHF; CDR3nt: TGTGCCAGCAGCGGACAGGATTCACCCCTCCACTTT
d_gene: TRBD2; j_gene: TRBJ2-5; v_gene: TRBV6-5; abundance: -; CDR3aa: CASSPNSGASETQYF; CDR3nt: TGTGCCAGCAGTCCCAATAGCGGGGCGTCTGAGACCCAGTACTTC
d_gene: TRBD2; j_gene: TRBJ2-3; v_gene: TRBV5-4; abundance: -; CDR3aa: CASSRGLAGGQTDTQYF; CDR3nt: TGTGCCAGCAGCAGAGGACTAGCGGGGGGGCAAACAGATACGCAGTATTTT
d_gene: TRBD2; j_gene: TRBJ2-1; v_gene: TRBV7-8; abundance: -; CDR3aa: CASSPLAGADNEQFF; CDR3nt: TGTGCCAGCAGCCCGCTAGCGGGGGCCGACAATGAGCAGTTCTTC
d_gene: TRBD2; j_gene: TRBJ2-3; v_gene: TRBV3-1/TRBV3-2; abundance: -; CDR3aa: CASRRSGGRTDTQYF; CDR3nt: TGTGCCAGCAGACGTAGCGGGGGTCGGACAGATACGCAGTATTTT
d_gene: TRBD1; j_gene: TRBJ2-5; v_gene: TRBV7-8; abundance: -; CDR3aa: CASSSGGGEETQYF; CDR3nt: TGTGCCAGCAGCTCAGGGGGCGGGGAAGAGACCCAGTACTTC
d_gene: -; j_gene: TRBJ2-5; v_gene: TRBV7-3; abundance: -; CDR3aa: CASSLLGSETQYF; CDR3nt: TGTGCCAGCAGCCTCCTAGGGAGCGAGACCCAGTACTTC
d_gene: -; j_gene: TRBJ2-7; v_gene: TRBV6-1; abundance: -; CDR3aa: CASSEDRSYEQYF; CDR3nt: TGTGCCAGCAGTGAAGACAGGTCCTACGAGCAGTACTTC
d_gene: -; j_gene: TRBJ2-1; v_gene: TRBV10-2; abundance: -; CDR3aa: CASSEGRGVDEQFF; CDR3nt: TGCGCCAGCAGTGAGGGGCGGGGTGTAGATGAGCAGTTCTTC
d_gene: TRBD2; j_gene: TRBJ2-1; v_gene: TRBV11-3; abundance: once; CDR3aa: CASSWVAGGYNEQFF; CDR3nt: TGTGCCAGCAGTTGGGTCGCGGGGGGGTACAATGAGCAGTTCTTC
d_gene: -; j_gene: TRBJ1-1; v_gene: TRBV20-1; abundance: -; CDR3aa: CSALDRTEAFF; CDR3nt: TGCAGTGCTTTAGATCGAACTGAAGCTTTCTTT
d_gene: -; j_gene: TRBJ2-7; v_gene: TRBV7-9; abundance: -; CDR3aa: CASSRIGGYEQYF; CDR3nt: TGTGCCAGCAGCCGCATAGGGGGATACGAGCAGTACTTC
d_gene: -; j_gene: TRBJ2-7; v_gene: TRBV9; abundance: -; CDR3aa: CASSVGAGLYEQYF; CDR3nt: TGTGCCAGCAGCGTAGGGGCAGGGCTCTACGAGCAGTACTTC
d_gene: -; j_gene: TRBJ1-1; v_gene: TRBV5-1; abundance: -; CDR3aa: CASSAEMNTEAFF; CDR3nt: TGCGCCAGCAGTGCAGAAATGAACACTGAAGCTTTCTTT
d_gene: TRBD2; j_gene: TRBJ2-7; v_gene: TRBV10-3; abundance: -; CDR3aa: CASSTSGGADQSYEQYF; CDR3nt: TGTGCCTCGTCGACTAGCGGGGGGGCGGACCAATCCTACGAGCAGTACTTC
d_gene: TRBD1; j_gene: TRBJ2-3; v_gene: TRBV11-1; abundance: -; CDR3aa: CATRDRVSTDTQYF; CDR3nt: TGTGCCACCCGGGACAGGGTTAGCACAGATACGCAGTATTTT
d_gene: TRBD1; j_gene: TRBJ2-6; v_gene: TRBV5-1; abundance: once; CDR3aa: CASSLNRGPGANVLTF; CDR3nt: TGCGCCAGCAGCCTCAACAGGGGTCCTGGGGCCAACGTCCTGACTTTC
d_gene: TRBD2; j_gene: TRBJ2-5; v_gene: TRBV5-4; abundance: -; CDR3aa: CASSPALGGEGETQYF; CDR3nt: TGTGCCAGCAGCCCTGCCCTGGGCGGGGAGGGTGAGACCCAGTACTTC
d_gene: -; j_gene: TRBJ1-2; v_gene: TRBV19; abundance: -; CDR3aa: CASSAIRGRGEYGYTF; CDR3nt: TGTGCCAGTAGTGCGATCCGGGGCCGGGGGGAATATGGCTACACCTTC
d_gene: -; j_gene: TRBJ1-1; v_gene: TRBV14; abundance: -; CDR3aa: CASSRKPMTANTEAFF; CDR3nt: TGTGCCAGCAGCCGTAAGCCAATGACAGCTAACACTGAAGCTTTCTTT
d_gene: TRBD1; j_gene: TRBJ2-7; v_gene: TRBV27; abundance: -; CDR3aa: CASSLSGIQGSYYEQYF; CDR3nt: TGTGCCAGCAGTTTATCGGGGATACAGGGGAGCTACTACGAGCAGTACTTC
d_gene: -; j_gene: TRBJ2-5; v_gene: TRBV5-6; abundance: -; CDR3aa: CASSPTGGETQYF; CDR3nt: TGTGCCAGCAGCCCCACGGGGGGCGAGACCCAGTACTTC
d_gene: TRBD1; j_gene: TRBJ2-7; v_gene: TRBV30; abundance: -; CDR3aa: CAWKQGGFYEQYF; CDR3nt: TGTGCCTGGAAACAGGGGGGATTTTACGAGCAGTACTTC
d_gene: TRBD2; j_gene: TRBJ2-3; v_gene: TRBV24-1; abundance: -; CDR3aa: CATSLGGNTDTQYF; CDR3nt: TGTGCCACCTCCTTGGGAGGGAACACAGATACGCAGTATTTT